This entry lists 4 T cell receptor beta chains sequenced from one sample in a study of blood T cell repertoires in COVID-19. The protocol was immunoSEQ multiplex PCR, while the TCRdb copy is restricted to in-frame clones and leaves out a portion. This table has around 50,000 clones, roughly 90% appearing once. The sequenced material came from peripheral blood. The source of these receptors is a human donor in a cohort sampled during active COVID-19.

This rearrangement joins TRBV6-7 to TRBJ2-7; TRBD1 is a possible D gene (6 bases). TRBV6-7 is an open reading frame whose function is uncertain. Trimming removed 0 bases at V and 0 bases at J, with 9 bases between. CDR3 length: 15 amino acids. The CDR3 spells CASSYSTGLSYEQYF. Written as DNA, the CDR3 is TGTGCCAGCAGTTACTCGACAGGTCTCTCCTACGAGCAGTACTTC.

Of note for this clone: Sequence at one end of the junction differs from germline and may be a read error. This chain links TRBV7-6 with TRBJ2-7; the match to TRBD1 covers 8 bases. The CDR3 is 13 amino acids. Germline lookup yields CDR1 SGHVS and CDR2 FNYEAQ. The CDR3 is CASSKGQAYVQYF. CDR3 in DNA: TGTGCCAGCAGCAAGGGACAGGCGTACGTGCAGTACTTC.

The CDR3 reads CASSFDRSQETQYF. In nucleotides, the CDR3 is TGTGCCAGCAGCTTTGACAGGTCCCAAGAGACCCAGTACTTC. V and J are TRBV7-8 and TRBJ2-5; possibly TRBD1 for D (6 bases). The CDR3 runs to 14 residues. V lost 3 bases and J 1 base, leaving 9 bases between the germline ends. Germline CDR1 SGHVS, CDR2 FQNEAQ.

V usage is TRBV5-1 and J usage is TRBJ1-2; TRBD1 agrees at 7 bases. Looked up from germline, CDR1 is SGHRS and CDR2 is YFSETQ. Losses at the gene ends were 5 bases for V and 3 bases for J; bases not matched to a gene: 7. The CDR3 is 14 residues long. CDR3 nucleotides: TGCGCCAGCAGTGAGGGGGCAAGGGACTATGGCTACACCTTC. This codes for CASSEGARDYGYTF. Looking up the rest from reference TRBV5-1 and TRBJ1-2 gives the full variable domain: KAGVTQTPRYLIKTRGQQVTLSCSPISGHRSVSWYQQTPGQGLQFLFEYFSETQRNKGNFPGRFSGRQFSNSRSEMNVSTLELGDSALYLCASSEGARDYGYTFGSGTRLTVV.